Included here is one TCR beta chain sequence, with context. These data are taken from a study of tumor-infiltrating lymphocytes in primary liver carcinoma. The V end was cut by 0 bases, the J end by 3 bases, with 13 bases between. Germline values: CDR1 MGHRA, CDR2 YSYEKL. The length of the CDR3 is 16 residues. Extraction of RNA together with DNA used about 17-30 mg of unsorted bulk tissue. Starting from approximately 0.45 ug of total RNA, TCR beta cDNA was produced with a primer in the constant region. Modified slightly, ARM-PCR produced TCR beta libraries over three nested multiplex PCR rounds. Two initial PCR rounds of about 10 cycles each paired TRBV1-TRBV30 forward primers with a C-beta reverse primer. In TCRdb, the multiplex PCR reads were re-called with MiXCR into one record per CDR3 protein. Among about 200,000 distinct CDR3 sequences listed, about 82% were seen once.

This receptor was obtained from a man aged 35 to 55 with primary liver carcinoma and hepatitis B virus infection. The chain couples TRBV4-1 to TRBJ2-3, with D possibly matching TRBD2 (6 bases). Sequenced input: tumor tissue from primary liver carcinoma. The CDR3 DNA reads as TGCGCCAGCAGCCAAGAAACTATCGGGAGTACAGATACGCAGTATTTT. As protein: CASSQETIGSTDTQYF.